The clone carrying this TCR beta chain was detected a few times. Germline CDR1 reads SEHNR; CDR2 reads FQNEAQ (reference sequence). The CDR3 contains 13 residues. V lost 1 base, J lost 4 bases, and 6 bases lay in between. The data belong to a study of cytomegalovirus exposure and HLA in healthy donors. Use of 60 Vbeta and 13 Jbeta primers characterized the PCR. Repertoires were generated with immunoSEQ multiplex PCR, while TCRdb's copy carries only in-frame clones and drops some. The sample consists of under 150,000 clones, roughly 80% of them appearing once. The clonotype comes from a woman aged 40 to 55 in good health and CMV-seronegative. V usage is TRBV7-9 and J usage is TRBJ2-3; a weak D match, TRBD2 (6 bases). The sample comprised PBMCs. CDR3 sequence: CASSLVAADTQYF. CDR3 DNA sequence: TGTGCCAGCAGCTTAGTAGCGGCAGATACGCAGTATTTT.